The rows below give T cell receptor beta chains drawn from one sample of a study of blood T cell repertoires in COVID-19. Sequencing used immunoSEQ multiplex PCR; TCRdb keeps in-frame clones, though not all of them. This table holds fewer than 450,000 clones, approximately 91% found once. Material for sequencing was PBMCs or T cells enriched from blood (not recorded which). The receptors come from a woman in her forties with acute COVID-19. Both conserved end residues are part of each CDR3. D genes are given only for firm matches. Clone size is shown for a subset of rows, as once, few, many or a class of expanded clone.

D: NA
J: TRBJ1-2
size: once
length: 17
V: TRBV6-2/TRBV6-3
DNA: TGTGCCAGCAGACCTTACTTTGTGGAGGCTTCTAACTATGGCTACACCTTC
CDR3: CASRPYFVEASNYGYTF

D: TRBD2
J: TRBJ2-1
size: NA
length: 15
V: TRBV2
DNA: TGTGCCAGCAGTGAAGAGCTTCGGACTAGTACTGAGCAGTTCTTC
CDR3: CASSEELRTSTEQFF

D: NA
J: TRBJ1-6
size: NA
length: 14
V: TRBV2
DNA: TGTGCCAGCACTGGCGGCGCTAACCATTCACCCCTCCACTTT
CDR3: CASTGGANHSPLHF

D: NA
J: TRBJ1-5
size: NA
length: 14
V: TRBV5-1
DNA: TGCGCCAGCAGCCTTGGACATAGCAATCAGCCCCAGCATTTT
CDR3: CASSLGHSNQPQHF

D: NA
J: TRBJ1-2
size: NA
length: 13
V: TRBV29-1
DNA: TGCAGCGTTGAAGAGGGCGCCAACTATGGCTACACCTTC
CDR3: CSVEEGANYGYTF

D: TRBD2
J: TRBJ2-3
size: NA
length: 18
V: TRBV28
DNA: TGTGCCAGCAGCGGACTAGCGGGGGGCCCCCGTTCCACAGATACGCAGTATTTT
CDR3: CASSGLAGGPRSTDTQYF

D: TRBD1
J: TRBJ1-4
size: NA
length: 15
V: TRBV5-4
DNA: TGTGCCAGCAGCGCCAACAGGGGAACTAATGAAAAACTGTTTTTT
CDR3: CASSANRGTNEKLFF

D: NA
J: TRBJ1-1
size: NA
length: 16
V: TRBV6-1
DNA: TGTGCCAGCAGTGTTATCCTTTTGGCACAGAACACTGAAGCTTTCTTT
CDR3: CASSVILLAQNTEAFF

D: TRBD1
J: TRBJ1-1
size: NA
length: 16
V: TRBV5-1
DNA: TGCGCCAGCAGCTTCCTGAACAGGGGGCCGAACACTGAAGCTTTCTTT
CDR3: CASSFLNRGPNTEAFF

D: TRBD1
J: TRBJ1-1
size: few
length: 14
V: TRBV10-2
DNA: TGCGCCAGCAGTGAGGACAGGGGGAACACTGAAGCTTTCTTT
CDR3: CASSEDRGNTEAFF

D: TRBD1
J: TRBJ1-6
size: NA
length: 15
V: TRBV11-2
DNA: TGTGCCAGCAGCAATCGGGAAAACAGGGGTTCACCCCTCCACTTT
CDR3: CASSNRENRGSPLHF